This T cell receptor beta chain is from a study of graft-versus-host responses after intestinal transplantation. After mixed lymphocyte reaction, dividing CD4+ and CD8+ responder T cells were sorted. This CDR3 is built from 11 residues. Germline-derived CDR1 and CDR2 are MNHEY and SVGAGI. V lost 8 bases to trimming and J lost 5 bases, with 9 bases between them. Profiling relied on immunoSEQ multiplex PCR, and the TCRdb table lists in-frame clones only, not all of them. The sample comprises about 8,600 clones, about 32% of which are singletons, and 4.5% to 6% rests with the top ten. The chain employs TRBV6-5 and TRBJ1-2; no definite D call. The clonotype comes from a human patient who received an intestinal transplant. The specimen comprised alloreactive CD4+ T cells from a mixed lymphocyte reaction culture, sampled before intestinal transplant. Subset described: CFSE-low proliferating T cells sorted from approximately 6-day pre-transplant mixed lymphocyte reaction (GvH or HvG direction). The CDR3 reads CASVNQYGYTF. The CDR3 DNA reads TGTGCCAGCGTCAACCAGTATGGCTACACCTTC.